These T cell receptor beta chains were read from a single sample in a study of T cell repertoires in cytomegalovirus infection. No antigen has been identified for these receptors. TCRdb re-called the reads through MiXCR, storing one row per CDR3 protein. In the table there are under 450,000 distinct CDR3 sequences, about 35% of which are singletons. Source: cultured PBMCs, taken from culture after CMV antigen stimulation. Every receptor here comes from a human donor in good health (CMV status not recorded). Some clones in this sample may be carry-over from other donors' samples. CDR3s include the opening cysteine and the closing phenylalanine or tryptophan. A D gene is named only where the DNA matches it firmly. Not every row has a clone size; where given, it reads once, few, many or a size class.

length	V	size	D	J	CDR3	DNA
17	TRBV19	-	TRBD2	TRBJ2-5	CASTRFSITSGEETQYF	TGTGCCAGTACCAGATTCTCGATAACTAGCGGTGAAGAGACCCAGTACTTC
14	TRBV4-1	-	-	TRBJ2-7	CASSRSIEGYEQYF	TGCGCCAGCAGCCGTAGTATAGAAGGCTACGAGCAGTACTTC
15	TRBV15	-	TRBD2	TRBJ2-5	CATSRELAGQETQYF	TGTGCCACCAGCAGAGAACTAGCGGGCCAAGAGACCCAGTACTTC
16	TRBV7-2	-	-	TRBJ1-5	CASSSRRAGNNQPQHF	TGTGCCAGCAGCTCCCGCCGGGCAGGTAACAATCAGCCCCAGCATTTT
15	TRBV9	-	TRBD1	TRBJ2-1	CASSVDLGGLDEQFF	TGTGCCAGCAGCGTAGATCTAGGGGGCCTGGATGAGCAGTTCTTC
15	TRBV27	-	-	TRBJ1-2	CASSFKREGDYGYTF	TGTGCCAGCAGTTTCAAGAGGGAGGGGGACTATGGCTACACCTTC
14	TRBV27	-	-	TRBJ2-5	CASSLIPNQETQYF	TGTGCCAGCAGTTTGATACCGAACCAAGAGACCCAGTACTTC
15	TRBV7-2	-	TRBD2	TRBJ2-7	CASSGGGGYPYEQYF	TGTGCCAGCAGCGGCGGGGGGGGGTATCCCTACGAGCAGTACTTC
15	TRBV12-3/TRBV12-4	-	TRBD1	TRBJ1-1	CASGGRTGSITEAFF	TGTGCCAGCGGAGGAAGGACAGGGAGTATAACTGAAGCTTTCTTT
15	TRBV6-2/TRBV6-3	once	-	TRBJ2-1	CASSRPQGNYNEQFF	TGTGCCAGCAGTCGCCCCCAGGGGAATTACAATGAGCAGTTCTTC
14	TRBV5-6	-	-	TRBJ1-4	CASSAGTPNEKLFF	TGTGCCAGCAGCGCCGGGACACCTAATGAAAAACTGTTTTTT
13	TRBV5-4	-	-	TRBJ1-2	CASSHGEGYGYTF	TGTGCCAGCAGCCATGGGGAAGGATATGGCTACACCTTC
15	TRBV5-1	-	-	TRBJ1-3	CASSPDGRTGNTIYF	TGCGCCAGCAGCCCTGACGGTAGGACTGGAAACACCATATATTTT
14	TRBV7-6	-	TRBD2	TRBJ2-5	CASSSRPGGETQYF	TGTGCCAGCAGCTCTCGACCGGGAGGGGAGACCCAGTACTTC
13	TRBV7-2	-	-	TRBJ2-1	CASSFAGYNEQFF	TGTGCCAGCAGCTTTGCAGGTTACAATGAGCAGTTCTTC
14	TRBV7-2	many	-	TRBJ1-2	CASSLVSALYGYTF	TGTGCCAGCAGCTTAGTTTCGGCCCTCTATGGCTACACCTTC
15	TRBV6-2/TRBV6-3	few	TRBD2	TRBJ2-1	CASSSGLADYNEQFF	TGTGCCAGCAGTTCGGGACTAGCAGACTACAATGAGCAGTTCTTC
18	TRBV4-1	-	-	TRBJ2-2	CASSQDEVDYLLTGELFF	TGTGCCAGCAGCCAAGATGAAGTGGACTACCTTCTAACCGGGGAGCTGTTTTTT
16	TRBV7-2	few	TRBD2	TRBJ2-1	CASSLRIAGLNNEQFF	TGTGCCAGCAGCTTAAGAATAGCGGGATTAAACAATGAGCAGTTCTTC
12	TRBV28	-	-	TRBJ2-7	CASSTATYEQYF	TGTGCCAGCAGCACAGCAACCTACGAGCAGTACTTC
15	TRBV7-2	-	-	TRBJ2-1	CASSRSVEEAKPRFF	TGTGCCAGCAGCCGTAGCGTGGAGGAGGCAAAGCCTCGGTTCTTC
14	TRBV7-2	-	-	TRBJ2-7	CASSFPGPMREQYF	TGTGCCAGCAGCTTCCCGGGACCGATGCGCGAGCAGTACTTC
14	TRBV3-1	once	-	TRBJ1-5	CASSQGTRNQPQHF	TGTGCCAGCAGCCAAGGGACAAGGAATCAGCCCCAGCATTTT